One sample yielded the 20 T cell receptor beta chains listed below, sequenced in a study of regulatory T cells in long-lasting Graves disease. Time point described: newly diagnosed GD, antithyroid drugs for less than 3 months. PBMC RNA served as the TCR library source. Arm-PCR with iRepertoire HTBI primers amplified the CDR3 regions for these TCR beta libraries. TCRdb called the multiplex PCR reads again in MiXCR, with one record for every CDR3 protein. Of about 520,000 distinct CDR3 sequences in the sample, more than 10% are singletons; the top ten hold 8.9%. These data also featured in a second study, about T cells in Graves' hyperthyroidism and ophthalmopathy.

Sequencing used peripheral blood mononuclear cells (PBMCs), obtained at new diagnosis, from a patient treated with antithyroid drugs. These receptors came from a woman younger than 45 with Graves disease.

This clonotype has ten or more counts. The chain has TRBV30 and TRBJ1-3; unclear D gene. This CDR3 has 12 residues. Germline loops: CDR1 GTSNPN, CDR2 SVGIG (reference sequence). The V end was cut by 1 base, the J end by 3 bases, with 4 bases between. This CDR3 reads CAWSGVGNTIYF. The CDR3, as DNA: TGTGCCTGGAGTGGTGTTGGAAACACCATATATTTT.

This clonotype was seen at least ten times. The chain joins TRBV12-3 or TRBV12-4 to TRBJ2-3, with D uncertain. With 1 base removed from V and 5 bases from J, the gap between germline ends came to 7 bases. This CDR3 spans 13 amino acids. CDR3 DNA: TGTGCCAGCAGTTTAGGACCTAAAGATACGCAGTATTTT. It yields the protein CASSLGPKDTQYF.

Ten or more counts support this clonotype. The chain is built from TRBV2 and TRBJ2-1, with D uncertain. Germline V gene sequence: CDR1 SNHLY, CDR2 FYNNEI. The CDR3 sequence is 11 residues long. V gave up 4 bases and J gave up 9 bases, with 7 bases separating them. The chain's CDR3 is CASSVLGEQFF. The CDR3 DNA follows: TGTGCCAGCAGTGTGCTCGGTGAGCAGTTCTTC.

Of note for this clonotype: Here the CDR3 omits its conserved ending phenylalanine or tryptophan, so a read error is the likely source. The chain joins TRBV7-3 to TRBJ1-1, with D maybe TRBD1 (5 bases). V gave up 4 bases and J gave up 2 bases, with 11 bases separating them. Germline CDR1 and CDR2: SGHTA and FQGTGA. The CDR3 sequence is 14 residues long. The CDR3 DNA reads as TGTGCCAGCAGCTCCAGCGGGGGAAACACTGAAGCTTTCTCT. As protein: CASSSSGGNTEAFS.

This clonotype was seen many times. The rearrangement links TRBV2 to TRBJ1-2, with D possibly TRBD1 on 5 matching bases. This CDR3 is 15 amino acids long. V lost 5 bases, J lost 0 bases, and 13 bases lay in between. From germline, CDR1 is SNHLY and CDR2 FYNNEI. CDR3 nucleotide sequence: TGTGCCAGCAGTTCGCTTCGACAGTCTAACTATGGCTACACCTTC. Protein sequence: CASSSLRQSNYGYTF.

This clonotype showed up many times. The chain's CDR3 is CASSYARRGNTEAFF. The CDR3 nucleotides are TGTGCCAGCAGTTACGCCCGGCGGGGGAACACTGAAGCTTTCTTT. V and J are TRBV6-5 and TRBJ1-1, with D hard to call. The germline V and J ends were trimmed by 2 bases and 1 base, with 11 bases remaining between them. Germline V gene data show CDR1 as MNHEY and CDR2 as SVGAGI. The CDR3 totals 15 residues.

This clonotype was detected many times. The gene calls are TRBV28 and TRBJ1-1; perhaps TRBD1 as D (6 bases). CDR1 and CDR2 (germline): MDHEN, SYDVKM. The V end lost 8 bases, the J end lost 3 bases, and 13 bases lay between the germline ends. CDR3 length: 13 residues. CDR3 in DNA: TGTGCCAGCCTAAAAGGGGGGGACACTGAAGCTTTCTTT. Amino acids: CASLKGGDTEAFF.

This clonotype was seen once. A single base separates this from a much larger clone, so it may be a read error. The CDR3 DNA sequence: TGTGCCAACAGCGCCGTATCAGCGGGATCGTACGAGCAGTACTTC. This encodes CANSAVSAGSYEQYF. The chain has TRBV6-1 and TRBJ2-7, with 7 bases identical to TRBD2. V lost 10 bases and J lost 4; bases outside the gene matches: 16. In germline, CDR1 is MNHNS, CDR2 SASEGT. The CDR3 has 15 residues.

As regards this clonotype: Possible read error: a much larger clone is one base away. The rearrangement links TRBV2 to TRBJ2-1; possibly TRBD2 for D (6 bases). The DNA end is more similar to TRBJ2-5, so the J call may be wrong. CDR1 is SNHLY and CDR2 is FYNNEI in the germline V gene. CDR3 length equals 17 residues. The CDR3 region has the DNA TGTGCCACGGTGGGGGGAGAGACTGGCGGGATGGGTGAGACCCAGTACTTC. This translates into CATVGGETGGMGETQYF.

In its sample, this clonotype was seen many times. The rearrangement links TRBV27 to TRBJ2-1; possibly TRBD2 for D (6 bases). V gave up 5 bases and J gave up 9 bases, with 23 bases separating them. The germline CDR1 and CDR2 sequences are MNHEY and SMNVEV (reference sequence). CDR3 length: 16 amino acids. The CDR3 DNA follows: TGTGCCAGCAGTCCCTACCTTGACCTGACTAGTAGTGAGCAGTTCTTC. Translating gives CASSPYLDLTSSEQFF.

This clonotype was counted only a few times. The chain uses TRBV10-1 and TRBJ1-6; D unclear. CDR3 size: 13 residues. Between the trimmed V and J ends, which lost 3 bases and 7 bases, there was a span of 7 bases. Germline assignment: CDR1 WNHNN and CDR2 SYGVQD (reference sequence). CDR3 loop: CASSEKRNSPLHF. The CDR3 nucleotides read TGCGCCAGCAGTGAAAAACGGAATTCACCCCTCCACTTT.

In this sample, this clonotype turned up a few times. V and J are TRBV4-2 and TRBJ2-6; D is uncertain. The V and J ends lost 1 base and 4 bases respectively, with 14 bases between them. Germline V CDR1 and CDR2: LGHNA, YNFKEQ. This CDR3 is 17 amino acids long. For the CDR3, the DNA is TGTGCCAGCAGCCAAGTGTATTCGACACGCGGGGCCAACGTCCTGACTTTC. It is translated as CASSQVYSTRGANVLTF.

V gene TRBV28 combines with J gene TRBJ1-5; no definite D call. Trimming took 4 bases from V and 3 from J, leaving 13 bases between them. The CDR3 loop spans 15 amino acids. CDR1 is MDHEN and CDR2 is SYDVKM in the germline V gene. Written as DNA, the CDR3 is TGTGCCAGCAGTTCCTTCGACGGCTACAATCAGCCCCAGCATTTT. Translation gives CASSSFDGYNQPQHF.

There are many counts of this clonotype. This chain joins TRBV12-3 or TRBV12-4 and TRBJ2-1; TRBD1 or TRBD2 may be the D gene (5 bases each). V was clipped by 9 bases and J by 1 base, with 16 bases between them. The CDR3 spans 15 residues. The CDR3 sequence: CASGQGVRSYNEQFF. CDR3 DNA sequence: TGTGCCAGTGGCCAGGGAGTAAGGTCCTACAATGAGCAGTTCTTC.

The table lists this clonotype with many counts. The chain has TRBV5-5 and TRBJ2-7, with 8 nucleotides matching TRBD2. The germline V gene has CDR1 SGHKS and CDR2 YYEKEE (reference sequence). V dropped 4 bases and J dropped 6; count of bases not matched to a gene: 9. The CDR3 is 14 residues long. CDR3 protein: CASSIPGLGSEQYF. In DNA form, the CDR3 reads TGTGCCAGCAGCATTCCGGGACTAGGAAGCGAGCAGTACTTC.

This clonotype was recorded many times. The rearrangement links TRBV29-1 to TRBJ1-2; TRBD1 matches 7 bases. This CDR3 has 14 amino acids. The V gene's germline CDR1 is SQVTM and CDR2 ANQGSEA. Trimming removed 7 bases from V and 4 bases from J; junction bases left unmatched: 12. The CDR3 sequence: CSGDEQGSGYGYTF. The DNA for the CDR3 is TGCAGCGGGGACGAACAGGGGAGCGGCTATGGCTACACCTTC.

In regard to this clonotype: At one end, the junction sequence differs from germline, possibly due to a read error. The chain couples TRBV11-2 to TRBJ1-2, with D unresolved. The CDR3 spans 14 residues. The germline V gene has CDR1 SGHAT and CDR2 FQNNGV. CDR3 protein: CASSQDLMNYGYTF. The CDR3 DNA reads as TGCGCCAGCAGCCAAGATCTAATGAACTATGGCTACACCTTC.

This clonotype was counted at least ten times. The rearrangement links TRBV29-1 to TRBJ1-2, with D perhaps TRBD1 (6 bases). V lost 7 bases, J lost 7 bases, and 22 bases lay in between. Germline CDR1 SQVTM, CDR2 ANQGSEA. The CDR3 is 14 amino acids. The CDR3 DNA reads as TGCAGCGCCATCGGGGGGCAGGGTTCTTTTGGCTACACCTTC. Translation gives CSAIGGQGSFGYTF.

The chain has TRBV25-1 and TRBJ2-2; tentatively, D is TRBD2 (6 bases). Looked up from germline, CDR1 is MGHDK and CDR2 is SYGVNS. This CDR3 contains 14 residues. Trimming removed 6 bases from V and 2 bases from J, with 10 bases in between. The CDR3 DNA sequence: TGTGCCAGCAGGTATAGCGGCAACACCGGGGAGCTGTTTTTT. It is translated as CASRYSGNTGELFF.

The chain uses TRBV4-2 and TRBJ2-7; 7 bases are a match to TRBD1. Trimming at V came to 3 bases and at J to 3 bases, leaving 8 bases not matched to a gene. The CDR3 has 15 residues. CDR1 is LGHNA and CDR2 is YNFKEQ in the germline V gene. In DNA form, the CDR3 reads TGTGCCAGCAGCCACCGAGGGGGCCAGGTCTACGAGCAGTACTTC. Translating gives CASSHRGGQVYEQYF.